This T cell receptor beta chain is from a study of blood T cells in healthy people across ages. Germline CDR1 reads LGHDT; CDR2 reads YNNKEL (reference sequence). Trimming removed 4 bases at V and 10 bases at J, with 19 bases between. This CDR3 region has 14 residues. It was with a sample-barcoded 5' primer and a J-beta primer mix that a second PCR of roughly 7 to 12 cycles was run. The template-switch adaptor, which had 12 random nucleotides, put a tag on each cDNA molecule. TCRdb re-called the 5' RACE reads through MiXCR, storing one row per CDR3 protein. The sample records roughly 550,000 distinct CDR3 sequences, less than 25% being singletons. In its sample, this clonotype was seen a few times. This sample also belongs to another study, concerning T cells of mothers and their children. That source adds: Mothers and children who were related shared slightly more overlap than unrelated pairs, but not significantly more. Microchimeric T cell clones that persisted were not detected.

The V call is TRBV3-1, the J call TRBJ1-2; D is undetermined. Input material: blood. The TCR was taken from a boy aged 5-17 years in good health. The CDR3 reads CASSLWQRGELYTF. The CDR3 DNA sequence: TGTGCCAGCAGCCTATGGCAGCGGGGAGAGCTCTACACCTTC. The full variable domain, with the rest looked up from reference TRBV3-1 and TRBJ1-2, is DTAVSQTPKYLVTQMGNDKSIKCEQNLGHDTMYWYKQDSKKFLKIMFSYNNKELIINETVPNRFSPKSPDKAHLNLHINSLELGDSAVYFCASSLWQRGELYTFGSGTRLTVV.